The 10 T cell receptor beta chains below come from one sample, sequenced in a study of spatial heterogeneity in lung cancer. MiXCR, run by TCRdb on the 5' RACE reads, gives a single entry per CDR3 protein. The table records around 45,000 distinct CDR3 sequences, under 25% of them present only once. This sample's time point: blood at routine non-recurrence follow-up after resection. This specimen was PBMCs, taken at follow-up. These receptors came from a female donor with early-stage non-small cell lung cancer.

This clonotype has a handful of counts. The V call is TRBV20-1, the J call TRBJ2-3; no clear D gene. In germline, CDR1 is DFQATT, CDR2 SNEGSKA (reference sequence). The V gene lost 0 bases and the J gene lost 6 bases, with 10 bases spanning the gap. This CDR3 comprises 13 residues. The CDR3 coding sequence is TGCAGTGCTAGAGATCCTTTGGGGGATACGCAGTATTTT. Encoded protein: CSARDPLGDTQYF.

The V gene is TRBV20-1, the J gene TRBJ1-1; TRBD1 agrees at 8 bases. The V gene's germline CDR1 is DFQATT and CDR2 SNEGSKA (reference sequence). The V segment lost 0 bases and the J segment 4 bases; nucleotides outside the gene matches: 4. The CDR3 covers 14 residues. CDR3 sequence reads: CSARESDRGTEAFF. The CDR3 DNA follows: TGCAGTGCTAGAGAATCCGACAGGGGCACTGAAGCTTTCTTT.

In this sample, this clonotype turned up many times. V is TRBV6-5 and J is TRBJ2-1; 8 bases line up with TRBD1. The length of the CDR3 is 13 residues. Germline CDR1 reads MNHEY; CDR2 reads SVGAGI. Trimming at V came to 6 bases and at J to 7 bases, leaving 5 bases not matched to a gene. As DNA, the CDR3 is TGTGCCAGCAGGCGGGACAGGAGAAATGAGCAGTTCTTC. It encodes CASRRDRRNEQFF.

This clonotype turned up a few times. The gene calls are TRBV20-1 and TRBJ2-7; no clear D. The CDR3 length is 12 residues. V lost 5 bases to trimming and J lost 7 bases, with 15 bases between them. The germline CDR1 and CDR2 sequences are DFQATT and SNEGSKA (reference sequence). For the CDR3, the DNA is TGCAGTGCTCGAAGGCAGTTTTATGAGCAGTACTTC. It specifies CSARRQFYEQYF.

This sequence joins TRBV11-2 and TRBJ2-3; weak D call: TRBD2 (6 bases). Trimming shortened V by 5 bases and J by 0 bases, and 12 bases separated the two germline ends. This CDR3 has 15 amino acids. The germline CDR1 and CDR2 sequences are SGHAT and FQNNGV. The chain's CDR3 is CASSRLAASTDTQYF. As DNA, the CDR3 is TGTGCCAGCAGCAGATTAGCGGCTAGCACAGATACGCAGTATTTT.

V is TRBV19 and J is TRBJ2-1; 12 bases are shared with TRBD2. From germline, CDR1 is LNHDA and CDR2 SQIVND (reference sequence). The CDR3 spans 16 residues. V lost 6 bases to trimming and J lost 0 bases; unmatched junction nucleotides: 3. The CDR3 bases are TGTGCCAGTAGCTTGACTAGCGGGAGCTCCTACAATGAGCAGTTCTTC. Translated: CASSLTSGSSYNEQFF.

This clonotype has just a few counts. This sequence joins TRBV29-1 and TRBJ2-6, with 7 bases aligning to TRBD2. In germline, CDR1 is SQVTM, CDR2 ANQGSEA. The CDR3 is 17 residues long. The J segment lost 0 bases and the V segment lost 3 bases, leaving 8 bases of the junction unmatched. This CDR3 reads CSVDGGVTRSGANVLTF. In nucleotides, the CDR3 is TGCAGCGTTGATGGGGGGGTGACCCGCTCTGGGGCCAACGTCCTGACTTTC.

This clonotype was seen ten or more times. The CDR3: CASSPGLLDTQYF. In nucleotides, the CDR3 is TGTGCCAGCTCACCCGGTCTTCTCGATACGCAGTATTTT. V usage is TRBV18 and J usage is TRBJ2-3, with D unclear. The germline CDR1 and CDR2 sequences are KGHSH and LQKENI. The length of the CDR3 is 13 residues. The V gene lost 3 bases and the J gene lost 6 bases, with 10 bases spanning the gap.

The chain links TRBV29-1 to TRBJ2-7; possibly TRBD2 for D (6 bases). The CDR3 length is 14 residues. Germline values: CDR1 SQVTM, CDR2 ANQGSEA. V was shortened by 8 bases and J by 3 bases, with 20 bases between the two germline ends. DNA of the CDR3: TGCAGCATCTCGGAGGGCCGAATTGGCTACGAGCAGTACTTC. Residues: CSISEGRIGYEQYF.

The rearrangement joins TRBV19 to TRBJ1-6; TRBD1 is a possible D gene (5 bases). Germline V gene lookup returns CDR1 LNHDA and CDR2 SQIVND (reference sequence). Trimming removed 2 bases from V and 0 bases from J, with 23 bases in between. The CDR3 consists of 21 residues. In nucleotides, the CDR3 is TGTGCCAGTAGTATATCGAGTCTGGGGGACCTCCTCAGCTCCTATAATTCACCCCTCCACTTT. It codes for CASSISSLGDLLSSYNSPLHF.